This is a list of T cell receptor beta chains from one sample in a study of T-cell reconstitution after alpha-beta-depleted transplantation in children. TCRdb re-called the PCR reads through MiXCR, storing one row per CDR3 protein. Of 450,000 to 600,000 distinct CDR3 sequences in the sample, approximately 20% were seen once. Sequences were derived from PBMCs from the stem cell graft donor, sampled from the stem cell graft. The receptors come from a human donor who donated a stem cell graft to a child with acute lymphoblastic leukemia. The CDR3 runs from the conserved cysteine through the conserved F or W. D genes are given only for firm matches. For some rows the clone size is stated as once, few or many, or as a class when expanded; others skip it.

d_call: .; clone_size: few; v_call: TRBV5-1; j_call: TRBJ2-5; cdr3_aa: CASSTDQGETQYF; cdr3_nt: TGCGCCAGCAGCACTGACCAAGGGGAGACCCAGTACTTC
d_call: TRBD1; clone_size: .; v_call: TRBV5-1; j_call: TRBJ2-1; cdr3_aa: CASSVRDRDNEQFF; cdr3_nt: TGCGCCAGCTCAGTGAGGGACAGAGACAATGAGCAGTTCTTC
d_call: .; clone_size: .; v_call: TRBV20-1; j_call: TRBJ2-1; cdr3_aa: CSARVTDPRSYNEQFF; cdr3_nt: TGCAGTGCTAGAGTTACGGACCCCCGCTCCTACAATGAGCAGTTCTTC
d_call: TRBD2; clone_size: few; v_call: TRBV6-1; j_call: TRBJ2-7; cdr3_aa: CASSEFTSDAYEQYF; cdr3_nt: TGTGCCAGCAGTGAATTTACTAGCGACGCCTACGAGCAGTACTTC
d_call: .; clone_size: .; v_call: TRBV4-1; j_call: TRBJ2-3; cdr3_aa: CASSQDRRLLITDTQYF; cdr3_nt: TGCGCCAGCAGCCAAGATCGACGACTGTTAATCACAGATACGCAGTATTTT
d_call: TRBD2; clone_size: few; v_call: TRBV5-6; j_call: TRBJ2-7; cdr3_aa: CASSSKAGTRSSYEQYF; cdr3_nt: TGTGCCAGCAGCTCCAAGGCAGGGACTAGGAGCTCCTACGAGCAGTACTTC
d_call: TRBD2; clone_size: .; v_call: TRBV15; j_call: TRBJ2-1; cdr3_aa: CATSRDLLWAGGLYNEQFF; cdr3_nt: TGTGCCACCAGCAGAGATCTCCTTTGGGCGGGGGGCCTCTACAATGAGCAGTTCTTC
d_call: .; clone_size: .; v_call: TRBV18; j_call: TRBJ1-4; cdr3_aa: CASSPEPQGLNEKLFF; cdr3_nt: TGTGCCAGCTCACCAGAACCTCAGGGACTTAATGAAAAACTGTTTTTT
d_call: .; clone_size: .; v_call: TRBV5-1; j_call: TRBJ2-5; cdr3_aa: CASSLGQIEETQYF; cdr3_nt: TGCGCCAGCAGCTTGGGACAGATTGAAGAGACCCAGTACTTC
d_call: .; clone_size: once; v_call: TRBV6-1; j_call: TRBJ2-1; cdr3_aa: CASRLSLQGSHEQFF; cdr3_nt: TGTGCCAGCAGACTGAGCTTACAGGGTTCCCATGAGCAGTTCTTC
d_call: TRBD2; clone_size: .; v_call: TRBV5-1; j_call: TRBJ2-6; cdr3_aa: CASSFAAGSGANGLTF; cdr3_nt: TGCGCCAGCAGCTTTGCAGCGGGATCCGGGGCCAACGGCCTGACTTTC
d_call: .; clone_size: .; v_call: TRBV12-3/TRBV12-4; j_call: TRBJ2-5; cdr3_aa: CASSLFGGQETQYF; cdr3_nt: TGTGCCAGCAGTTTATTTGGGGGCCAAGAGACCCAGTACTTC
d_call: .; clone_size: few; v_call: TRBV4-1; j_call: TRBJ1-4; cdr3_aa: CASSHTRGGVSNEKLFF; cdr3_nt: TGCGCCAGCAGCCACACTCGAGGGGGGGTATCGAATGAAAAACTGTTTTTT
d_call: .; clone_size: .; v_call: TRBV27; j_call: TRBJ2-4; cdr3_aa: CASSFGAKNIQYF; cdr3_nt: TGTGCCAGCAGTTTTGGGGCCAAAAACATTCAGTACTTC
d_call: .; clone_size: .; v_call: TRBV24-1; j_call: TRBJ2-3; cdr3_aa: CATSRAGSDTQYF; cdr3_nt: TGTGCCACCTCCCGGGCAGGGTCAGATACGCAGTATTTT
d_call: TRBD1; clone_size: few; v_call: TRBV12-3/TRBV12-4; j_call: TRBJ2-1; cdr3_aa: CASSPGQRSSYNEQFF; cdr3_nt: TGTGCCAGCAGTCCGGGACAGCGGAGCTCCTACAATGAGCAGTTCTTC
d_call: .; clone_size: few; v_call: TRBV3-1; j_call: TRBJ2-1; cdr3_aa: CASSQFGREQFF; cdr3_nt: TGTGCCAGCAGCCAATTTGGGAGGGAGCAGTTCTTC